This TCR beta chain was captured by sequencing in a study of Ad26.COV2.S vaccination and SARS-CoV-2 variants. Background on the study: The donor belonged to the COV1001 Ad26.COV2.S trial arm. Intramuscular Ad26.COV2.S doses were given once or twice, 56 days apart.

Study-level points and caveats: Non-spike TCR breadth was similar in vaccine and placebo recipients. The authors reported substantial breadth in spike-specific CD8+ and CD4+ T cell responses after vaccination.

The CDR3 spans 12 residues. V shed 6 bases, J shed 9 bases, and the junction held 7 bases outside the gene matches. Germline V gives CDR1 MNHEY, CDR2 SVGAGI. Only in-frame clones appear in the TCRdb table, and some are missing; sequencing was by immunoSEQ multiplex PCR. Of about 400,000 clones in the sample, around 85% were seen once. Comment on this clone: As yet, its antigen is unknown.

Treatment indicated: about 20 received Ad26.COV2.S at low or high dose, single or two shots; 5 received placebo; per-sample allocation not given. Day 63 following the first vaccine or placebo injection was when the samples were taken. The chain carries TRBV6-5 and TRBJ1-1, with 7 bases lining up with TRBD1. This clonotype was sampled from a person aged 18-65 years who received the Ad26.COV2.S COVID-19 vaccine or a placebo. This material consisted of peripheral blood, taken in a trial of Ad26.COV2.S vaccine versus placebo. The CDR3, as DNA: TGTGCCAGCAGCCGAACAGGGGAAAAAGCTTTCTTT. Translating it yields CASSRTGEKAFF.